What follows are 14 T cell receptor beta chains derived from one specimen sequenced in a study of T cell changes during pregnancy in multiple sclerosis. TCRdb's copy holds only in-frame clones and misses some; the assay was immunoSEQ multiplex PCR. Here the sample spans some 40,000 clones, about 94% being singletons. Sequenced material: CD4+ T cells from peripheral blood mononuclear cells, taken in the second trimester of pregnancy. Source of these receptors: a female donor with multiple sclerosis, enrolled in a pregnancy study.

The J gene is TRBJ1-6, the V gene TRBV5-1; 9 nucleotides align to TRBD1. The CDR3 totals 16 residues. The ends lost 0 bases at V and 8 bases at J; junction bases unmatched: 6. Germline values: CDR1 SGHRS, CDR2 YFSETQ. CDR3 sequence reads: CASSLGLRQGDSPLHF. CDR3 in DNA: TGCGCCAGCAGCTTGGGCCTCCGACAGGGGGATTCACCCCTCCACTTT.

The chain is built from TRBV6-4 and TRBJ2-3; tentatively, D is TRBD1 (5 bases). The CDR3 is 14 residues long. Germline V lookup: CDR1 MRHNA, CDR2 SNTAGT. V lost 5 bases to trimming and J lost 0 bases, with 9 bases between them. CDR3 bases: TGTGCCAGCAGTAGGGGCGAAAGCACAGATACGCAGTATTTT. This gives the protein CASSRGESTDTQYF.

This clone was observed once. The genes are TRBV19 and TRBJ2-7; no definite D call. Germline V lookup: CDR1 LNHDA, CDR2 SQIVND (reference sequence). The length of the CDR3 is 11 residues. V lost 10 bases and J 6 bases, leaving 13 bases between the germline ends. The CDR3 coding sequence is TGTGCCACCCATAGCCAACGCGAGCAGTACTTC. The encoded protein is CATHSQREQYF.

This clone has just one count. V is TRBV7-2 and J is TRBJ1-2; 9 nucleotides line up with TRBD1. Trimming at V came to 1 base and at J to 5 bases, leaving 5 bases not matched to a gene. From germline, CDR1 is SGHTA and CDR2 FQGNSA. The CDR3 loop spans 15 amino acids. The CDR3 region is CASSLGTGGKYGYTF. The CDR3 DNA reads TGTGCCAGCAGCTTAGGAACAGGGGGCAAATATGGCTACACCTTC.

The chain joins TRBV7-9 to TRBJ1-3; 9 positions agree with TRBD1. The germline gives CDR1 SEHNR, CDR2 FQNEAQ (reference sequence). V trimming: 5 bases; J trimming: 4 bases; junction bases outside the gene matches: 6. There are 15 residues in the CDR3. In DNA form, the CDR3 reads TGTGCCAGCAGCCAGAGTACAGGGGGCGGAAACACCATATATTTT. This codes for CASSQSTGGGNTIYF.

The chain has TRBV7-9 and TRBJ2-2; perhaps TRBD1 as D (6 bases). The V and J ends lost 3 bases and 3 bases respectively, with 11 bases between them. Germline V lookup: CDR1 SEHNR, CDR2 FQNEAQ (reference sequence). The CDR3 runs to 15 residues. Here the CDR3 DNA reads TGTGCCAGCAGCTTCTCCAGGGGCGACACCGGGGAGCTGTTTTTT. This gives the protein CASSFSRGDTGELFF.

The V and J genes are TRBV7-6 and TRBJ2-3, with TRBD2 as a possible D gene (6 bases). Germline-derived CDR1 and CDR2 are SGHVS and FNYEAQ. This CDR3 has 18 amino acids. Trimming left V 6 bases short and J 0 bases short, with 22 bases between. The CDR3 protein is CASSPSPPGRGSTDTQYF. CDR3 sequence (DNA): TGTGCCAGCAGTCCATCACCCCCCGGGAGAGGGAGCACAGATACGCAGTATTTT.

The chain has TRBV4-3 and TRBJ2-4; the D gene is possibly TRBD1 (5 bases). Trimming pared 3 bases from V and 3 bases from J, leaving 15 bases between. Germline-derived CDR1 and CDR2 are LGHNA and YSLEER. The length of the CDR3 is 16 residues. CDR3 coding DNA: TGCGCCAGCAGCCAGGGTATTCAGGGCCTCAAAAACATTCAGTACTTC. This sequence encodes CASSQGIQGLKNIQYF.

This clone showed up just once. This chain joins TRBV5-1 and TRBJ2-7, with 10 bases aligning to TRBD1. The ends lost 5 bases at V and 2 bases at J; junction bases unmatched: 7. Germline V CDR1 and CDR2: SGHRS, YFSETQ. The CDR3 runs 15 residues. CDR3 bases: TGCGCCAGCAGAGCCGGGACAGGGGATACCTACGAGCAGTACTTC. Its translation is CASRAGTGDTYEQYF. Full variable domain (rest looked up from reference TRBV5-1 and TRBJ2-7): KAGVTQTPRYLIKTRGQQVTLSCSPISGHRSVSWYQQTPGQGLQFLFEYFSETQRNKGNFPGRFSGRQFSNSRSEMNVSTLELGDSALYLCASRAGTGDTYEQYFGPGTRLTVT.

Here the CDR3 DNA reads TGCGCCAGCAGCTTGGGGGTGGGGCCCCTTAGCACAGATACGCAGTATTTT. Its translation is CASSLGVGPLSTDTQYF. The J gene is TRBJ2-3, the V gene TRBV5-1; D is possibly TRBD1 (5 bases). Deletions cut 0 bases from V and 0 bases from J, with 14 bases between. CDR3 length: 17 residues. The germline CDR1 and CDR2 sequences are SGHRS and YFSETQ.

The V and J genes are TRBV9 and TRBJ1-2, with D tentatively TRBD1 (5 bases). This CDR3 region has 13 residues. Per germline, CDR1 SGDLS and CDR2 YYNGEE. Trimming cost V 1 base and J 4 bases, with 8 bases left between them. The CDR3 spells CASSVTGAYGYTF. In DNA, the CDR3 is TGTGCCAGCAGCGTAACTGGGGCCTATGGCTACACCTTC.

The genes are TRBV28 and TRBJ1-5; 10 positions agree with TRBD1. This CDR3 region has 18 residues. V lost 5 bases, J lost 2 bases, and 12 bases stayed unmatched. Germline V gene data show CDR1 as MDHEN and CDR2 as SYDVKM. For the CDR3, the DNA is TGTGCCAGCAGTCTTACACGACAGGGGGCGATCGGCAATCAGCCCCAGCATTTT. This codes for CASSLTRQGAIGNQPQHF.

CDR3 bases: TGCGCCAGCAGCTTGGATGGTAGCGGGAGGCCAGCAGATACGCAGTATTTT. Translation: CASSLDGSGRPADTQYF. The chain uses TRBV5-1 and TRBJ2-3, with 10 bases lining up with TRBD2. Per the germline V gene, CDR1 is SGHRS and CDR2 is YFSETQ. CDR3 size: 17 residues. J lost 4 bases, V lost 0 bases, and 8 bases had no gene match.

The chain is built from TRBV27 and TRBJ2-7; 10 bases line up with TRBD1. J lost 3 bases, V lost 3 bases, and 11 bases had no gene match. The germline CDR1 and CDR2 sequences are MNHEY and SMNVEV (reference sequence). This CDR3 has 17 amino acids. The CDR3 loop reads CASSFLPRTGGIYEQYF. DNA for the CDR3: TGTGCCAGCAGTTTTCTCCCGCGGACAGGGGGTATCTACGAGCAGTACTTC.